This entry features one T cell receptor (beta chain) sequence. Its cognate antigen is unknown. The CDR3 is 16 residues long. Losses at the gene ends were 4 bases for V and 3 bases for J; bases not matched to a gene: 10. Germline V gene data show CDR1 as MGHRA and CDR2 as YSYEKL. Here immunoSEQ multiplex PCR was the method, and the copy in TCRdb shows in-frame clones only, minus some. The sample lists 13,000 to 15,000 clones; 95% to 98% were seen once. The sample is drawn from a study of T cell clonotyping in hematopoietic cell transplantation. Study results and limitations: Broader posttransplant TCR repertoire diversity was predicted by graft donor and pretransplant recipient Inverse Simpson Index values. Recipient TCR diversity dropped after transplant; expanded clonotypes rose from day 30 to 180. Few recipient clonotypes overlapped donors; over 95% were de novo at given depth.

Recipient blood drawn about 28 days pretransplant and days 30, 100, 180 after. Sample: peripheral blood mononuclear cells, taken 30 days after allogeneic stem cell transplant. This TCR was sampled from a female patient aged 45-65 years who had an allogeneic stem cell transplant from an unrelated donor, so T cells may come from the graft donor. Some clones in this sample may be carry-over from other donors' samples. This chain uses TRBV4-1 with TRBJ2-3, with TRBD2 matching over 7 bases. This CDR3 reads CASSPYGGGSTDTQYF. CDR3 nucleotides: TGCGCCAGCAGCCCCTATGGGGGGGGATCGACAGATACGCAGTATTTT.